The text below deals with one TCR beta chain. Random hexamers were used to reverse transcribe the RNA input (0.5 to 1 ug). Multiplex PCR with immunoSEQ amplified the TCR beta CDR3 across 54 Vbeta and 13 Jbeta. TCRdb re-derived calls from the immunoSEQ multiplex PCR reads in MiXCR, one entry per CDR3 protein. This table has fewer than 200,000 distinct CDR3 sequences, 85% to 95% appearing once. These data originate in a study of CD8 T cells in Susac syndrome. As judged by recently defined diagnostic criteria, patients with Susac syndrome had definite or probable disease. The CD8+ and CD4+ T cells were isolated magnetically using a negative isolation approach, whereas the TEMRA cells were enriched by FACS. The sample was CD4+ T cells from PBMCs. This clonotype was obtained from a human donor with Susac syndrome.

The CDR3 DNA sequence: TGTGCCAGCAGCAACGGCCGACAGGAAGCTTTCTTT. Translating gives CASSNGRQEAFF. The chain is built from TRBV6-5 and TRBJ1-1; tentative D call: TRBD1 (5 bases). CDR1 is MNHEY, CDR2 SVGAGI, per germline. V lost 6 bases to trimming and J lost 8 bases, with 13 bases between them. The CDR3 totals 12 residues.